The 23 T cell receptor beta chains in this list originate from one sample, sequenced in a study of blood T cell repertoires in COVID-19 (dated by TCRdb to 2018 to 2021). Preparation of the library involved the immunoSEQ multiplex PCR assay. As stored in TCRdb, this immuneACCESS dataset retains in-frame rearrangements with V and J assigned. A fraction of the clones does not appear; measured against another copy, unresolved V genes explain less than half of the discrepancy, and the remainder lacks a known reason. This sample has more than 85,000 clones in its table, and around 82% of those were observed once. The leading ten clones occupy approximately 15% of the sample. What was sequenced was peripheral blood. The receptors come from a woman in her sixties or seventies with acute or convalescent COVID-19.

For the CDR3, the DNA is TGTGCCAGCAGCGTAGGCAGTTATGGCTACACCTTC. Translating it yields CASSVGSYGYTF. V and J are TRBV9 and TRBJ1-2, with no clear D. There are 12 residues in the CDR3. Per germline, CDR1 SGDLS and CDR2 YYNGEE. With 0 bases removed from V and 5 bases from J, the gap between germline ends came to 5 bases.

This clone was observed a single time. The chain links TRBV4-3 to TRBJ1-1, with 7 bases lining up with TRBD1. CDR1 is LGHNA and CDR2 is YSLEER in the germline V gene. V shed 4 bases and J 4 bases; nucleotides not matched to a gene: 6. The CDR3 spans 14 residues. The DNA for the CDR3 is TGCGCCAGCAGCCGAGCAGGGGGAAGCACTGAAGCTTTCTTT. Its translation: CASSRAGGSTEAFF.

This sequence joins TRBV19 and TRBJ2-1; D might be TRBD2 (5 bases). The germline gives CDR1 LNHDA, CDR2 SQIVND (reference sequence). The CDR3 contains 16 residues. Trimming stripped 4 bases from V and 0 bases from J, with 13 bases between. The CDR3 loop reads CASSTSGGSSYNEQFF. The CDR3 nucleotides read TGTGCCAGTAGTACCTCAGGAGGAAGCTCCTACAATGAGCAGTTCTTC.

The count of this clone is one. The gene calls are TRBV5-6 and TRBJ1-1; unclear D gene. Germline CDR1 reads SGHDT; CDR2 reads YYEEEE. The V gene lost 2 bases and the J gene lost 1 base, with 6 bases spanning the gap. This CDR3 has 13 residues. CDR3 in amino acids: CASSFYRNTEAFF. Written as DNA, the CDR3 is TGTGCCAGCAGCTTCTACAGGAACACTGAAGCTTTCTTT. Filled out from reference TRBV5-6 and TRBJ1-1, the complete variable domain reads DAGVTQSPTHLIKTRGQQVTLRCSPKSGHDTVSWYQQALGQGPQFIFQYYEEEERQRGNFPDRFSGHQFPNYSSELNVNALLLGDSALYLCASSFYRNTEAFFGQGTRLTVV.

This chain joins TRBV4-3 and TRBJ1-6; D uncertain. Trimming left V 0 bases short and J 0 bases short, with 15 bases between. CDR3 length: 19 residues. CDR1 LGHNA and CDR2 YSLEER come from the germline V gene. Here the CDR3 DNA reads TGCGCCAGCAGCCAAGATTACTATCGGGGTGGCTCCTATAATTCACCCCTCCACTTT. Translated, it gives CASSQDYYRGGSYNSPLHF.

The rearrangement joins TRBV30 to TRBJ1-2, with TRBD1 matching 7 bases. CDR3 length: 13 amino acids. The germline gives CDR1 GTSNPN, CDR2 SVGIG (reference sequence). V lost 3 bases to trimming and J lost 4 bases; unmatched junction nucleotides: 5. This chain's CDR3 is CAWRGGRGYGYTF. The DNA of the CDR3 is TGTGCCTGGAGAGGGGGCAGGGGCTATGGCTACACCTTC.

The rearrangement joins TRBV12-3 or TRBV12-4 to TRBJ2-5, with 7 bases identical to TRBD2. The CDR3 consists of 13 residues. J lost 2 bases, V lost 6 bases, and 3 bases had no gene match. CDR3 in DNA: TGTGCCAGCAGCGGACTAGTACAAGAGACCCAGTACTTC. It is translated as CASSGLVQETQYF.

The chain combines TRBV5-5 with TRBJ1-1; a weak D match, TRBD1 (5 bases). CDR3 length: 14 residues. Germline lookup yields CDR1 SGHKS and CDR2 YYEKEE (reference sequence). The germline V and J ends were trimmed by 0 bases and 6 bases, with 12 bases remaining between them. CDR3 in amino acids: CASSLGQGSAEAFF. CDR3 nucleotide sequence: TGTGCCAGCAGCTTGGGGCAGGGAAGCGCTGAAGCTTTCTTT.

The gene calls are TRBV19 and TRBJ1-5; D ambiguous. V shed 5 bases and J shed 0 bases, with 11 bases lying between them. CDR1 LNHDA and CDR2 SQIVND come from the germline V gene (reference sequence). CDR3 length: 15 residues. CDR3 sequence (DNA): TGTGCCAGTAGTGGGAGCCATAATAGCAATCAGCCCCAGCATTTT. This encodes CASSGSHNSNQPQHF.

The chain employs TRBV30 and TRBJ1-1, with D possibly matching TRBD1 (6 bases). Trimming cost V 4 bases and J 4 bases, with 13 bases left between them. This CDR3 region has 13 residues. Germline CDR1 GTSNPN, CDR2 SVGIG (reference sequence). For the CDR3, the DNA is TGTGCCTGGAAAACAGGGAGATTCACTGAAGCTTTCTTT. Protein: CAWKTGRFTEAFF.

This clone was seen a handful of times. The chain carries TRBV27 and TRBJ2-3; perhaps TRBD2 as D (6 bases). Germline V gene sequence: CDR1 MNHEY, CDR2 SMNVEV (reference sequence). The V end lost 6 bases, the J end lost 3 bases, and 16 bases lay between the germline ends. The length of the CDR3 is 15 residues. This CDR3 reads CASSHRGGTTDTQYF. CDR3 DNA: TGTGCCAGCAGCCACCGTGGGGGGACGACAGATACGCAGTATTTT.

V and J are TRBV2 and TRBJ2-1; 10 bases map to TRBD2. The CDR3 runs 15 residues. The ends lost 6 bases at V and 6 bases at J; junction bases unmatched: 8. Germline V gene data show CDR1 as SNHLY and CDR2 as FYNNEI. CDR3 residues: CASRPGLASFNEQFF. The DNA of the CDR3 is TGTGCCAGCAGGCCGGGACTAGCGAGTTTCAATGAGCAGTTCTTC.

This rearrangement joins TRBV7-9 to TRBJ1-1, with D unclear. There are 14 residues in the CDR3. The V gene lost 2 bases and the J gene lost 1 base, with 8 bases spanning the gap. CDR1 and CDR2 from the germline V gene are SEHNR and FQNEAQ (reference sequence). The CDR3 protein is CASSLYAENTEAFF. DNA for the CDR3: TGTGCCAGCAGCTTATATGCGGAGAACACTGAAGCTTTCTTT.

The V gene is TRBV6-5, the J gene TRBJ1-1; 7 bases fit TRBD1. The CDR3 consists of 15 residues. V lost 2 bases to trimming and J lost 4 bases; unmatched junction nucleotides: 7. From germline, CDR1 is MNHEY and CDR2 SVGAGI. The CDR3 coding sequence is TGTGCCAGCAGTTACACCTCACAGGGGACCACTGAAGCTTTCTTT. This encodes CASSYTSQGTTEAFF.

The rearrangement links TRBV4-2 to TRBJ2-3; 8 bases map to TRBD1. Trimming cost V 0 bases and J 4 bases; bases outside gene matches: 9. This CDR3 spans 17 amino acids. Germline V CDR1 and CDR2: LGHNA, YNFKEQ. CDR3 nucleotide sequence: TGTGCCAGCAGCCAAGATCCCGTCAGGGGGCGTGCAGATACGCAGTATTTT. It yields the protein CASSQDPVRGRADTQYF.

V and J are TRBV19 and TRBJ1-3, with D maybe TRBD1 (5 bases). The V end lost 6 bases, the J end lost 2 bases, and 20 bases lay between the germline ends. The CDR3 loop spans 17 amino acids. Germline V lookup: CDR1 LNHDA, CDR2 SQIVND (reference sequence). CDR3 DNA: TGTGCCAGTAGGCCCAAGCCCGTGGGGCTTACTGGAAACACCATATATTTT. This gives the protein CASRPKPVGLTGNTIYF.

This clone appeared a few times. The V and J genes are TRBV4-2 and TRBJ2-1, with D possibly TRBD2 on 6 matching bases. Germline CDR1 LGHNA, CDR2 YNFKEQ. The CDR3 is 15 amino acids. With 4 bases removed from V and 3 bases from J, the gap between germline ends came to 13 bases. CDR3 region: CASSLRDGDYNEQFF. The DNA of the CDR3 is TGTGCCAGCAGCCTGCGGGACGGGGACTACAATGAGCAGTTCTTC.

This clone turned up a few times. The V gene is TRBV19, the J gene TRBJ1-6; TRBD1 aligns across 9 bases. J lost 6 bases, V lost 6 bases, and 9 bases had no gene match. CDR3 size: 16 residues. Looked up from germline, CDR1 is LNHDA and CDR2 is SQIVND (reference sequence). In DNA form, the CDR3 reads TGTGCCAGTAGCCCCGGGACAGGGTCGACTAATTCACCCCTCCACTTT. Translating gives CASSPGTGSTNSPLHF.

V is TRBV29-1 and J is TRBJ1-3, with D perhaps matching TRBD1 (5 bases). CDR3 size: 16 residues. Trimming left V 3 bases short and J 0 bases short, with 15 bases between. Germline lookup yields CDR1 SQVTM and CDR2 ANQGSEA. DNA of the CDR3: TGCAGCGTTGATGTGAGCGGGGCGAGCTCTGGAAACACCATATATTTT. Its protein is CSVDVSGASSGNTIYF.

This clone was observed a single time. The chain links TRBV13 to TRBJ2-7; a possible D gene is TRBD1 (5 bases). Trimming removed 0 bases at V and 3 bases at J, with 15 bases between. The CDR3 consists of 16 residues. Germline CDR1 and CDR2: PRHDT and FYEKMQ (reference sequence). CDR3 DNA: TGTGCCAGCAGCTTAGGCCTCCCCGGAGACAGCTACGAGCAGTACTTC. It encodes CASSLGLPGDSYEQYF.

The rearrangement links TRBV7-7 to TRBJ2-5; 8 positions agree with TRBD2. The germline V gene has CDR1 SSHAT and CDR2 FNYEAQ (reference sequence). The CDR3 runs to 15 residues. Trimming cost V 4 bases and J 5 bases; bases outside gene matches: 9. In DNA form, the CDR3 reads TGTGCCAGCAGCTCACCTTCCCCGGGGGGGGAGACCCAGTACTTC. This encodes CASSSPSPGGETQYF.

The chain is built from TRBV9 and TRBJ2-1; 7 bases are shared with TRBD2. The length of the CDR3 is 16 residues. V was pared by 0 bases and J by 3 bases, with 6 bases of the junction left unmatched. The germline V gene has CDR1 SGDLS and CDR2 YYNGEE. The CDR3 loop reads CASSVEASGFYNEQFF. The CDR3 bases are TGTGCCAGCAGCGTAGAAGCTAGCGGATTCTACAATGAGCAGTTCTTC.

The V call is TRBV11-3, the J call TRBJ2-7; 7 bases are shared with TRBD1. The CDR3 extends over 13 amino acids. Germline CDR1 is SGHNT and CDR2 is YENEEA. V was clipped by 2 bases and J by 3 bases; unmatched bases: 1. The CDR3 DNA follows: TGTGCCAGCAGCTTATACAGGGGCTACGAGCAGTACTTC. It codes for CASSLYRGYEQYF. Combining the CDR3 with reference TRBV11-3 and TRBJ2-7 gives the whole variable domain EAGVVQSPRYKIIEKKQPVAFWCNPISGHNTLYWYLQNLGQGPELLIRYENEEAVDDSQLPKDRFSAERLKGVDSTLKIQPAELGDSAVYLCASSLYRGYEQYFGPGTRLTVT.